Presented here are 27 T cell receptor beta chains from one specimen sequenced in a study of T-cell reconstitution after alpha-beta-depleted transplantation in children. TCRbeta library preparation incorporated unique molecular identifiers. TCRdb redid the calling of the PCR reads with MiXCR, one entry per CDR3 protein. The sample shows about 190,000 distinct CDR3 sequences, over 8.5% of them seen only once. The sequences come from PBMCs, collected before TCRalphabeta/CD19-depleted stem cell transplant. The receptors shown here come from a boy between 2 and 10 years old with acute myeloid leukemia, due to receive a stem cell transplant.

This clonotype occurred many times. The V call is TRBV4-1, the J call TRBJ2-7, with no clear D. CDR3 length: 14 residues. Between the trimmed V and J ends, which lost 3 bases and 7 bases, there was a span of 16 bases. Germline CDR1 MGHRA, CDR2 YSYEKL. CDR3 sequence (DNA): TGCGCCAGCAGCCACACCGGGTCCCAGAGGGAGCAGTACTTC. Protein product: CASSHTGSQREQYF.

Many counts were recorded for this clonotype. CDR3 nucleotide sequence: TGTGCCAGCAGGCCCAGACTGCCTAATGAAAAACTGTTTTTT. This gives the protein CASRPRLPNEKLFF. The V and J genes are TRBV27 and TRBJ1-4; D remains ambiguous. Looked up from germline, CDR1 is MNHEY and CDR2 is SMNVEV (reference sequence). The CDR3 sequence is 14 residues long. Trimming left V 6 bases short and J 3 bases short, with 11 bases between.

This clonotype was recorded many times. The rearrangement links TRBV3-1 to TRBJ2-2, with D possibly matching TRBD2 (5 bases). The germline V gene encodes CDR1 LGHDT and CDR2 YNNKEL (reference sequence). Deletions cut 6 bases from V and 4 bases from J, with 21 bases between. The CDR3 is 17 residues long. The CDR3 coding sequence is TGTGCCAGCAGTTCAGAAGCCCGGGAAGCGGTCACCGGGGAGCTGTTTTTT. This encodes CASSSEAREAVTGELFF.

This clonotype was observed at least ten times. The chain is built from TRBV27 and TRBJ1-6; 11 bases are shared with TRBD1. CDR3 size: 15 residues. V shed 3 bases, J shed 10 bases, and the junction held 5 bases outside the gene matches. Looked up from germline, CDR1 is MNHEY and CDR2 is SMNVEV (reference sequence). The CDR3 sequence is CASSFVGTGGSPLHF. The CDR3 nucleotides read TGTGCCAGCAGTTTTGTTGGGACAGGGGGGTCACCCCTCCACTTT.

This clonotype appeared many times. This rearrangement joins TRBV3-1 to TRBJ2-1; no reliable D call. Germline V gene lookup returns CDR1 LGHDT and CDR2 YNNKEL (reference sequence). V lost 0 bases and J 10 bases, leaving 10 bases between the germline ends. CDR3 length: 13 residues. In DNA form, the CDR3 reads TGTGCCAGCAGCCAAGATAACCAGATCGAGCAGTTCTTC. Its translation is CASSQDNQIEQFF.

This clonotype was counted many times. The rearrangement uses TRBV7-2 and TRBJ1-5; no clear D gene. The CDR3 sequence is 17 residues long. From germline, CDR1 is SGHTA and CDR2 FQGNSA. Trimming stripped 7 bases from V and 2 bases from J, with 21 bases between. Written as DNA, the CDR3 is TGTGCCAGCACCCCCCGCCCGGGCAGTGATCGCAATCAGCCCCAGCATTTT. Its translation is CASTPRPGSDRNQPQHF.

This clonotype was counted a few times. The chain uses TRBV7-2 and TRBJ2-3; TRBD2 matches at 9 bases. Unmatched junction bases numbered 7, after V lost 4 bases and J lost 5 bases. The germline CDR1 and CDR2 sequences are SGHTA and FQGNSA. This CDR3 region has 15 residues. CDR3 residues: CASSWAGGGGDTQYF. The CDR3 DNA is TGTGCCAGCAGCTGGGCGGGAGGGGGTGGAGATACGCAGTATTTT. Combining the CDR3 with reference TRBV7-2 and TRBJ2-3 gives the whole variable domain GAGVSQSPSNKVTEKGKDVELRCDPISGHTALYWYRQSLGQGLEFLIYFQGNSAPDKSGLPSDRFSAERTGGSVSTLTIQRTQQEDSAVYLCASSWAGGGGDTQYFGPGTRLTVL.

There are many counts of this clonotype. The chain carries TRBV6-5 and TRBJ2-1, with D maybe TRBD2 (5 bases). Between the trimmed V and J ends, which lost 0 bases and 4 bases, there was a span of 10 bases. Germline V gene data show CDR1 as MNHEY and CDR2 as SVGAGI. The CDR3 spans 15 residues. CDR3 coding DNA: TGTGCCAGCAGTTACTCGTTCGGGGAGTACAATGAGCAGTTCTTC. This encodes CASSYSFGEYNEQFF.

This clonotype was recorded at least ten times. This chain uses TRBV7-7 with TRBJ2-7, with 7 bases aligning to TRBD2. The germline gives CDR1 SSHAT, CDR2 FNYEAQ (reference sequence). V shed 7 bases, J shed 0 bases, and the junction held 6 bases outside the gene matches. CDR3 length: 14 residues. CDR3 bases: TGTGCCAGCACCGAACGCGGGAGCTCCTACGAGCAGTACTTC. Amino acid sequence: CASTERGSSYEQYF.

This clonotype was recorded at least ten times. This chain connects TRBV6-2 or TRBV6-3 to TRBJ2-1; D remains unclear. Trimming shortened V by 4 bases and J by 12 bases, and 16 bases separated the two germline ends. From germline, CDR1 is MNHEY and CDR2 SVGEGT. The CDR3 consists of 13 residues. The CDR3 DNA reads TGTGCCAGCAGTTCCCCTTTCAGTTACGGGCAGTTCTTC. Protein product: CASSSPFSYGQFF.

This clonotype appeared many times. The V and J genes are TRBV20-1 and TRBJ2-1; weak D call: TRBD2 (6 bases). The CDR3 has 14 residues. Trimming removed 3 bases at V and 9 bases at J, with 18 bases between. Germline loops: CDR1 DFQATT, CDR2 SNEGSKA (reference sequence). The CDR3 DNA reads TGCAGTGCTAGTCCCGGGGGTTTGGGAATTGAGCAGTTCTTC. Encoded protein: CSASPGGLGIEQFF.

This clonotype was detected many times. The chain is built from TRBV27 and TRBJ2-5, with 7 bases identical to TRBD2. The CDR3 consists of 12 residues. Germline-derived CDR1 and CDR2 are MNHEY and SMNVEV (reference sequence). V dropped 8 bases and J dropped 7; count of bases not matched to a gene: 7. The CDR3 reads CASFRSGGTQYF. For the CDR3, the DNA is TGTGCCAGCTTTCGATCGGGGGGGACCCAGTACTTC.

In this sample, this clonotype turned up many times. This chain connects TRBV12-3 or TRBV12-4 to TRBJ1-1, with D maybe TRBD1 (6 bases). The germline V and J ends were trimmed by 5 bases and 2 bases, with 15 bases remaining between them. The CDR3 contains 15 residues. Written as DNA, the CDR3 is TGTGCCAGCAGTCCCCGGGACATGGGAAACACTGAAGCTTTCTTT. Translating gives CASSPRDMGNTEAFF.

This clonotype was found many times. This rearrangement joins TRBV6-5 to TRBJ1-2; tentative D call: TRBD1 (5 bases). The length of the CDR3 is 13 residues. Germline CDR1 and CDR2: MNHEY and SVGAGI. Trimming left V 3 bases short and J 8 bases short, with 13 bases between. The CDR3 DNA follows: TGTGCCAGCAGTTATGGGGACCACAGAGGCTACACCTTC. It yields the protein CASSYGDHRGYTF.

Many counts were recorded for this clonotype. This rearrangement joins TRBV25-1 to TRBJ1-1; no reliable D call. V lost 8 bases and J lost 10, with 17 bases in between. The length of the CDR3 is 12 residues. Per the germline V gene, CDR1 is MGHDK and CDR2 is SYGVNS. The CDR3 DNA follows: TGTGCCAGCGCCACCCGATCGAATGCAGCTTTCTTT. It is translated as CASATRSNAAFF.

This clonotype was observed many times. This chain links TRBV20-1 with TRBJ2-7; D ambiguous. This CDR3 comprises 11 residues. V shed 4 bases and J shed 7 bases, with 11 bases lying between them. The germline V gene encodes CDR1 DFQATT and CDR2 SNEGSKA (reference sequence). The CDR3 sequence: CSANPVREQYF. The DNA for the CDR3 is TGCAGTGCTAATCCGGTTCGGGAGCAGTACTTC.

In its sample, this clonotype was seen many times. The chain uses TRBV5-5 and TRBJ1-5; no firm D call. Per germline, CDR1 SGHKS and CDR2 YYEKEE (reference sequence). The V and J ends lost 2 bases and 3 bases respectively, with 12 bases between them. The CDR3 runs to 15 residues. The CDR3 coding sequence is TGTGCCAGCAGCTTCGGGCCCCAGGACAATCAGCCCCAGCATTTT. Translated: CASSFGPQDNQPQHF.

This clonotype was observed many times. V is TRBV4-1 and J is TRBJ1-2; D unclear. CDR3 length: 16 amino acids. Germline V CDR1 and CDR2: MGHRA, YSYEKL. The V end was cut by 0 bases, the J end by 4 bases, with 15 bases between. The CDR3: CASSQDSNSMIYGYTF. As DNA, the CDR3 is TGCGCCAGCAGCCAAGATTCGAACAGCATGATCTATGGCTACACCTTC.

The sample holds many counts of this clonotype. The chain links TRBV3-1 to TRBJ1-2; tentatively, D is TRBD1 (5 bases). Trimming took 5 bases from V and 5 from J, leaving 21 bases between them. Germline CDR1 reads LGHDT; CDR2 reads YNNKEL (reference sequence). The CDR3 runs 16 residues. The CDR3 DNA reads as TGTGCCAGCAGCGGCCCCTCGGGACGGACGCTTTATGGCTACACCTTC. Translated: CASSGPSGRTLYGYTF.

This clonotype was recorded at least ten times. This rearrangement joins TRBV4-2 to TRBJ1-2, with 7 positions matching TRBD1. This CDR3 is built from 16 residues. V shed 4 bases and J 4 bases; nucleotides not matched to a gene: 12. In germline, CDR1 is LGHNA, CDR2 YNFKEQ. The chain's CDR3 is CASSPLTGPLVYGYTF. In nucleotides, the CDR3 is TGTGCCAGCAGCCCCTTGACAGGGCCCTTGGTCTATGGCTACACCTTC.

This clonotype appeared many times. The V and J genes are TRBV3-1 and TRBJ1-1; unclear D gene. Germline CDR1 reads LGHDT; CDR2 reads YNNKEL (reference sequence). This CDR3 has 15 residues. The ends were cut back, 1 base at V and 10 bases at J, with 19 bases in the middle. The CDR3 is CASSQAGRAEVGAFF. Written as DNA, the CDR3 is TGTGCCAGCAGCCAAGCGGGGAGGGCGGAGGTAGGAGCTTTCTTT.

This clonotype was seen repeatedly, ten times or more. The J gene is TRBJ2-2, the V gene TRBV20-1; a possible D gene is TRBD2 (5 bases). V was trimmed by 0 bases and J by 6 bases, leaving 5 bases between them. The CDR3 contains 12 residues. Germline CDR1 and CDR2: DFQATT and SNEGSKA (reference sequence). The CDR3 region has the DNA TGCAGTGCTAGAGACGGGGCCGGGGAGCTGTTTTTT. Translated: CSARDGAGELFF.

Remarks on this clonotype: Since a much larger clone is just one base distant, this may be a read error. The genes are TRBV9 and TRBJ1-6; D not resolved. CDR3 size: 13 residues. The germline V gene encodes CDR1 SGDLS and CDR2 YYNGEE. As DNA, the CDR3 is TGTGCCAGCAGCGTAGATGGCGCTCGGCCCCTCTACTTT. This encodes CASSVDGARPLYF.

This clonotype showed up many times. The V call is TRBV6-2 or TRBV6-3, the J call TRBJ1-1, with D possibly being TRBD1 (5 bases). The germline gives CDR1 MNHEY, CDR2 SVGEGT. V was trimmed by 6 bases and J by 1 base, leaving 9 bases between them. The length of the CDR3 is 13 residues. CDR3 in DNA: TGTGCCAGCAGCCCGACAGAGAACACTGAAGCTTTCTTT. Protein product: CASSPTENTEAFF.

This clonotype was seen repeatedly, ten times or more. This chain joins TRBV4-1 and TRBJ1-6; no reliable D call. The V gene lost 3 bases and the J gene lost 5 bases, with 8 bases spanning the gap. The CDR3 covers 14 residues. CDR1 and CDR2 from the germline V gene are MGHRA and YSYEKL. The CDR3 coding sequence is TGCGCCAGCAGCCAGCAGGTTCATAATTCACCCCTCCACTTT. This encodes CASSQQVHNSPLHF.

This clonotype was counted many times. The V and J genes are TRBV4-1 and TRBJ2-2; no reliable D call. The germline V gene encodes CDR1 MGHRA and CDR2 YSYEKL. V dropped 0 bases and J dropped 5 bases, with 13 bases sitting between them. This CDR3 is 16 amino acids long. The CDR3 DNA follows: TGCGCCAGCAGCCAAGATCCCATAACGAGGACCGGGGAGCTGTTTTTT. It specifies CASSQDPITRTGELFF.

This clonotype has ten or more counts. The chain carries TRBV20-1 and TRBJ2-7; the D call may be TRBD1 or TRBD2 (5 bases each). This CDR3 has 16 amino acids. Per the germline V gene, CDR1 is DFQATT and CDR2 is SNEGSKA (reference sequence). With 5 bases removed from V and 2 bases from J, the gap between germline ends came to 22 bases. This CDR3 is CSAEKKTGTATYEQYF. CDR3 sequence (DNA): TGCAGTGCTGAAAAAAAAACCGGGACGGCCACCTACGAGCAGTACTTC.